This TCR beta chain was obtained from a study of blood T cell repertoires in COVID-19. Sequenced by immunoSEQ multiplex PCR; TCRdb stores in-frame clones only, minus some. The repertoire holds around 56,000 clones, with roughly three quarters as singletons. This clone was detected once. The CDR3 contains 17 residues. The V end lost 5 bases, the J end lost 0 bases, and 19 bases lay between the germline ends. Germline V gives CDR1 SGHTA, CDR2 FQGTGA. What was sequenced was peripheral blood. The TCR originated in a man aged 60-69 years with acute or convalescent COVID-19. The V gene is TRBV7-3, the J gene TRBJ1-1, with D perhaps matching TRBD1 (5 bases). CDR3 loop: CASSPRQIIGVNTEAFF. The CDR3 DNA follows: TGTGCCAGCAGCCCTCGACAGATCATTGGGGTGAACACTGAAGCTTTCTTT.